These 30 T cell receptor beta chains share one sample of origin, sequenced in a study of T cells in localized non-small cell lung cancer. TCRdb keeps only in-frame clones here, not all; method: immunoSEQ multiplex PCR. This sample has a few thousand clones, with over 30% found just once. The sequencing used lung tumor tissue, collected before any cancer treatment. The origin of the receptors is a female donor of 60 years or more with stage II squamous cell lung carcinoma.

The chain joins TRBV9 to TRBJ2-3, with D possibly matching TRBD2 (5 bases). The germline V and J ends were trimmed by 7 bases and 4 bases, with 10 bases remaining between them. Germline CDR1 SGDLS, CDR2 YYNGEE. The CDR3 contains 12 residues. The CDR3 DNA is TGTGCCAGCGGGAGTGGGGCAGATACGCAGTATTTT. Its protein is CASGSGADTQYF.

Only a few counts were recorded for this clone. The chain joins TRBV6-8 to TRBJ2-1; TRBD2 agrees at 8 bases. Unmatched junction bases numbered 10, after V lost 6 bases and J lost 6 bases. The CDR3 is 15 amino acids. Germline loops: CDR1 MNHGY, CDR2 SAAAGT. The CDR3 protein is CASSVTSGAGNEQFF. The CDR3 bases are TGTGCCAGCAGCGTCACTAGCGGAGCGGGCAATGAGCAGTTCTTC.

V and J are TRBV28 and TRBJ1-2, with D unclear. CDR3 length: 21 amino acids. V was shortened by 2 bases and J by 4 bases, with 32 bases between the two germline ends. The germline V gene has CDR1 MDHEN and CDR2 SYDVKM. The CDR3 DNA reads TGTGCCAGCAGTTTAGAGCGCGGAGGCCCCAGAGCAACGGGCGCTGGCTATGGCTACACCTTC. Its translation is CASSLERGGPRATGAGYGYTF.

This clone was recorded once. The rearrangement uses TRBV18 and TRBJ1-6; D unresolved. The V and J ends lost 2 bases and 9 bases respectively, with 14 bases between them. Per the germline V gene, CDR1 is KGHSH and CDR2 is LQKENI. This CDR3 is 15 amino acids long. The CDR3 DNA follows: TGTGCCAGCTCACCAGGTTCGGGAAGTAGTTCACCCCTCCACTTT. Encoded protein: CASSPGSGSSSPLHF.

There are a few counts of this clone. This sequence joins TRBV14 and TRBJ2-5; D perhaps matches TRBD1 (6 bases). The V end lost 0 bases, the J end lost 5 bases, and 16 bases lay between the germline ends. Germline CDR1 reads SGHDN; CDR2 reads FVKESK. CDR3 length: 16 residues. CDR3 bases: TGTGCCAGCAGCCAAGATCTCGGAGCAGGGGTCGAGACCCAGTACTTC. Protein: CASSQDLGAGVETQYF. The full variable domain, in which reference TRBV14 and TRBJ2-5 provide the parts outside the CDR3, is EAGVTQFPSHSVIEKGQTVTLRCDPISGHDNLYWYRRVMGKEIKFLLHFVKESKQDESGMPNNRFLAERTGGTYSTLKVQPAELEDSGVYFCASSQDLGAGVETQYFGPGTRLLVL.

The chain links TRBV14 to TRBJ2-3; D tentatively fits TRBD1 or TRBD2 (6 bases each). This CDR3 has 15 residues. CDR1 SGHDN and CDR2 FVKESK come from the germline V gene. V was shortened by 4 bases and J by 2 bases, with 13 bases between the two germline ends. For the CDR3, the DNA is TGTGCCAGCAGCCGAAGGAGGGGGGTCACAGATACGCAGTATTTT. Residues: CASSRRRGVTDTQYF.

This clone qualifies as medium-sized. The chain carries TRBV4-1 and TRBJ1-3, with D perhaps TRBD1 (6 bases). This CDR3 region has 15 residues. V was shortened by 4 bases and J by 0 bases, with 10 bases between the two germline ends. Germline CDR1 and CDR2: MGHRA and YSYEKL. The CDR3 bases are TGCGCCAGCAGCCGGGACATTAGCTCTGGAAACACCATATATTTT. This gives the protein CASSRDISSGNTIYF.

The gene calls are TRBV7-4 and TRBJ2-3; 10 positions match TRBD1. V shed 6 bases, J shed 2 bases, and the junction held 5 bases outside the gene matches. The CDR3 length is 15 residues. Germline values: CDR1 SGHVT, CDR2 SQSDAQ. The CDR3 coding sequence is TGTGCCAGCAGTTCCGACAGGGGGCCCACAGATACGCAGTATTTT. Amino acid sequence: CASSSDRGPTDTQYF.

The chain is built from TRBV11-3 and TRBJ1-6, with D perhaps TRBD1 (6 bases). The V gene's germline CDR1 is SGHNT and CDR2 YENEEA. The CDR3 extends over 16 amino acids. Trimming stripped 2 bases from V and 5 bases from J, with 13 bases between. The CDR3: CASSLPGALDNSPLHF. In nucleotides, the CDR3 is TGTGCCAGCAGCTTACCGGGGGCTTTGGATAATTCACCCCTCCACTTT.

The chain has TRBV5-1 and TRBJ2-2; D ambiguous. CDR1 is SGHRS, CDR2 YFSETQ, per germline. This CDR3 has 14 amino acids. Trimming took off 4 bases at V and 3 bases at J, with 10 bases between the two ends. The CDR3 sequence: CASSLHTDTGELFF. In DNA form, the CDR3 reads TGCGCCAGCAGCCTGCACACCGACACCGGGGAGCTGTTTTTT.

This clone was seen only a few times. The chain recombines TRBV18 with TRBJ2-1; 8 bases map to TRBD1. V trimming: 3 bases; J trimming: 3 bases; junction bases outside the gene matches: 4. The CDR3 sequence is 15 residues long. Germline V gene data show CDR1 as KGHSH and CDR2 as LQKENI. The CDR3 spells CASSPRTGSYNEQFF. CDR3 sequence (DNA): TGTGCCAGCTCACCTCGGACAGGGAGCTACAATGAGCAGTTCTTC. The complete variable domain, with remaining parts taken from reference TRBV18 and TRBJ2-1, reads NAGVMQNPRHLVRRRGQEARLRCSPMKGHSHVYWYRQLPEEGLKFMVYLQKENIIDESGMPKERFSAEFPKEGPSILRIQQVVRGDSAAYFCASSPRTGSYNEQFFGPGTRLTVL.

The gene calls are TRBV11-1 and TRBJ1-2, with 7 bases identical to TRBD1. This CDR3 has 14 residues. Trimming took 5 bases from V and 0 from J; bases not matched to a gene: 3. From germline, CDR1 is SGHAT and CDR2 FQDESV (reference sequence). The CDR3 sequence is CASSRGQSNYGYTF. The CDR3, as DNA: TGTGCCAGCAGCCGGGGACAGTCTAACTATGGCTACACCTTC. Based on the CDR3 plus reference TRBV11-1 and TRBJ1-2, the full variable domain is EAEVAQSPRYKITEKSQAVAFWCDPISGHATLYWYRQILGQGPELLVQFQDESVVDDSQLPKDRFSAERLKGVDSTLKIQPAELGDSAMYLCASSRGQSNYGYTFGSGTRLTVV.

V usage is TRBV29-1 and J usage is TRBJ2-7; 10 bases fit TRBD2. This CDR3 has 14 residues. V dropped 6 bases and J dropped 9; count of bases not matched to a gene: 14. The germline gives CDR1 SQVTM, CDR2 ANQGSEA. The CDR3 coding sequence is TGCAGCGTGGCCTCGGGGCTAGCGGGAGTGATGCAGTACTTC. This encodes CSVASGLAGVMQYF.

This clone was counted between two and nine times. V and J are TRBV7-6 and TRBJ1-1, with D perhaps TRBD1 (5 bases). The germline V gene has CDR1 SGHVS and CDR2 FNYEAQ. The length of the CDR3 is 14 residues. The V gene lost 6 bases and the J gene lost 0 bases, with 11 bases spanning the gap. The CDR3 reads CASRRRQMNTEAFF. DNA for the CDR3: TGTGCCAGCAGGCGTAGACAGATGAACACTGAAGCTTTCTTT. The variable domain in full, completed from reference TRBV7-6 and TRBJ1-1, reads GAGVSQSPRYKVTKRGQDVALRCDPISGHVSLYWYRQALGQGPEFLTYFNYEAQQDKSGLPNDRFSAERPEGSISTLTIQRTEQRDSAMYRCASRRRQMNTEAFFGQGTRLTVV.

This clone was seen only a few times. The gene calls are TRBV9 and TRBJ1-2; TRBD1 matches at 7 bases. CDR1 and CDR2 from the germline V gene are SGDLS and YYNGEE. CDR3 length: 15 residues. J was trimmed by 0 bases and V by 6 bases; bases with no gene match: 8. CDR3 sequence reads: CASILQGKANYGYTF. Written as DNA, the CDR3 is TGTGCCAGCATCTTACAGGGGAAGGCTAACTATGGCTACACCTTC.

V usage is TRBV30 and J usage is TRBJ1-5; D may be TRBD1 (6 bases). Germline V gene data show CDR1 as GTSNPN and CDR2 as SVGIG (reference sequence). The CDR3 spans 15 residues. Trimming took off 0 bases at V and 4 bases at J, with 13 bases between the two ends. DNA for the CDR3: TGTGCCTGGAGTGTAGCGGGACACCTTAATCAGCCCCAGCATTTT. It encodes CAWSVAGHLNQPQHF.

A few counts support this clone. The chain carries TRBV6-8 and TRBJ1-3; D not certain. Germline-derived CDR1 and CDR2 are MNHGY and SAAAGT. V lost 0 bases and J 3 bases, leaving 12 bases between the germline ends. The CDR3 extends over 16 amino acids. CDR3 region: CASSYSAGLGGNTIYF. The DNA of the CDR3 is TGTGCCAGCAGTTACTCTGCCGGGCTTGGTGGAAACACCATATATTTT.

In its sample, this clone ranks as large. This chain connects TRBV28 to TRBJ1-2, with D perhaps TRBD1 (6 bases). Germline-derived CDR1 and CDR2 are MDHEN and SYDVKM. V lost 6 bases and J 4 bases, leaving 15 bases between the germline ends. The CDR3 is 14 amino acids. CDR3 nucleotides: TGTGCCAGCAGCCGAGGACAGTCCCTCTATGGCTACACCTTC. Translated: CASSRGQSLYGYTF.

V gene TRBV29-1 combines with J gene TRBJ1-5; 7 positions match TRBD1. The CDR3 has 14 amino acids. The V gene end was trimmed by 4 bases and the J gene end by 5 bases; junction bases not matched to a gene: 8. The V gene's germline CDR1 is SQVTM and CDR2 ANQGSEA. Here the CDR3 reads CSVATGAPDQPQHF. CDR3 DNA: TGCAGCGTTGCCACAGGGGCCCCTGATCAGCCCCAGCATTTT. Drawing the rest from reference TRBV29-1 and TRBJ1-5, the complete variable domain is SAVISQKPSRDICQRGTSLTIQCQVDSQVTMMFWYRQQPGQSLTLIATANQGSEATYESGFVIDKFPISRPNLTFSTLTVSNMSPEDSSIYLCSVATGAPDQPQHFGDGTRLSIL.

The J gene is TRBJ1-1, the V gene TRBV11-3; TRBD1 aligns across 7 bases. The trim removed 5 bases at V and 2 bases at J, leaving 8 bases unmatched. Germline V lookup: CDR1 SGHNT, CDR2 YENEEA. The CDR3 length is 15 residues. In nucleotides, the CDR3 is TGTGCCAGCAGCCCTGGACAGGTGAAAAACACTGAAGCTTTCTTT. It yields the protein CASSPGQVKNTEAFF.

The gene calls are TRBV30 and TRBJ1-3; D is unclear. Trimming removed 0 bases from V and 0 bases from J, with 12 bases in between. The CDR3 length is 16 residues. In germline, CDR1 is GTSNPN, CDR2 SVGIG (reference sequence). The DNA for the CDR3 is TGTGCCTGGAGTGTAGGGTCGGGAAGCTCTGGAAACACCATATATTTT. Protein product: CAWSVGSGSSGNTIYF.

This chain joins TRBV11-3 and TRBJ2-2; a possible D gene is TRBD1 (5 bases). CDR1 is SGHNT and CDR2 is YENEEA in the germline V gene. CDR3 length: 15 residues. V lost 4 bases to trimming and J lost 5 bases, with 14 bases between them. The CDR3 reads CASSSTEWKTGELFF. The CDR3 nucleotides are TGTGCCAGCAGCTCGACAGAATGGAAGACCGGGGAGCTGTTTTTT.

The CDR3 spells CASGYRGTEAFF. DNA for the CDR3: TGTGCCAGCGGTTACAGGGGGACTGAAGCTTTCTTT. The chain carries TRBV28 and TRBJ1-1; 8 positions match TRBD1. CDR1 is MDHEN, CDR2 SYDVKM, per germline. Trimming cost V 8 bases and J 5 bases; bases outside gene matches: 4. This CDR3 contains 12 residues.

This clone was seen only a few times. The chain is built from TRBV11-3 and TRBJ1-6; TRBD1 matches at 9 bases. V trimming: 2 bases; J trimming: 8 bases; junction bases outside the gene matches: 4. The CDR3 covers 15 residues. CDR1 is SGHNT and CDR2 is YENEEA in the germline V gene. The DNA for the CDR3 is TGTGCCAGCAGCTTACCGGGACAGGGTTATTCACCCCTCCACTTT. Translation: CASSLPGQGYSPLHF.

This sequence joins TRBV2 and TRBJ2-7, with TRBD2 matching 10 bases. V dropped 3 bases and J dropped 4; count of bases not matched to a gene: 6. The CDR3 is made up of 15 amino acids. Germline loops: CDR1 SNHLY, CDR2 FYNNEI. The CDR3, as DNA: TGTGCCAGCAGTGATAAGCGGGAGGGGGGATACGAGCAGTACTTC. It encodes CASSDKREGGYEQYF.

The chain couples TRBV18 to TRBJ2-7, with 7 nucleotides matching TRBD1. The CDR3 length is 14 residues. The germline gives CDR1 KGHSH, CDR2 LQKENI. Trimming took 6 bases from V and 2 from J; bases not matched to a gene: 7. The CDR3 protein is CASSSGQPTYEQYF. DNA for the CDR3: TGTGCCAGCTCGTCGGGACAGCCCACCTACGAGCAGTACTTC.

The chain joins TRBV28 to TRBJ2-7; D gene unclear. The V gene lost 4 bases and the J gene lost 4 bases, with 8 bases spanning the gap. CDR3 length: 12 amino acids. Germline assignment: CDR1 MDHEN and CDR2 SYDVKM. CDR3 amino acids: CASSWVRYEQYF. For the CDR3, the DNA is TGTGCCAGCAGTTGGGTCAGGTACGAGCAGTACTTC.

This clone was recorded a few times. The chain joins TRBV18 to TRBJ1-1; D unresolved. This CDR3 spans 13 amino acids. Germline CDR1 is KGHSH and CDR2 is LQKENI. The V and J ends lost 3 bases and 2 bases respectively, with 7 bases between them. DNA of the CDR3: TGTGCCAGCTCACCGGACGTAAACACTGAAGCTTTCTTT. Translated: CASSPDVNTEAFF.

J is TRBJ1-1 and V is TRBV14; 8 nucleotides line up with TRBD1. Germline V gives CDR1 SGHDN, CDR2 FVKESK. The V and J ends lost 4 bases and 4 bases, in that order; junction bases with no gene match: 8. This CDR3 is built from 15 residues. The CDR3: CASSPGQGAFTEAFF. The CDR3, as DNA: TGTGCCAGCAGCCCCGGGCAGGGGGCTTTCACTGAAGCTTTCTTT.

The chain carries TRBV6-8 and TRBJ1-2; 7 positions agree with TRBD1. The CDR3 is 16 residues long. V was pared by 5 bases and J by 2 bases, with 11 bases of the junction left unmatched. Germline assignment: CDR1 MNHGY and CDR2 SAAAGT. CDR3 in DNA: TGTGCCAGCAGTGTAGACCCTGAACAGGGGAACTATGGCTACACCTTC. Its translation is CASSVDPEQGNYGYTF.